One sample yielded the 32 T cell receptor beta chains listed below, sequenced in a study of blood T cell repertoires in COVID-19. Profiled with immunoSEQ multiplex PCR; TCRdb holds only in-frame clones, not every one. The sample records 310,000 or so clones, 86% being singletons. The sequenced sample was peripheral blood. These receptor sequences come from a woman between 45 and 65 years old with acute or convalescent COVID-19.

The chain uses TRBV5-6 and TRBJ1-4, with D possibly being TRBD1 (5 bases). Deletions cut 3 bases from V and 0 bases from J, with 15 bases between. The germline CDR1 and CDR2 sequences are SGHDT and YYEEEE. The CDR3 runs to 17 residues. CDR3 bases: TGTGCCAGCAGCTGGGGCAGGGAAAGTGCAACTAATGAAAAACTGTTTTTT. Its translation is CASSWGRESATNEKLFF.

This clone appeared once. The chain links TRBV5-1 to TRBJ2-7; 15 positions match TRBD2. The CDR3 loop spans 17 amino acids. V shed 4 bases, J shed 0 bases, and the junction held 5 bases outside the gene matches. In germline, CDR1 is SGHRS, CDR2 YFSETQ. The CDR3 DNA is TGCGCCAGCAGCCGAGGACTAGCGGGAGGGCCCTCCTACGAGCAGTACTTC. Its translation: CASSRGLAGGPSYEQYF.

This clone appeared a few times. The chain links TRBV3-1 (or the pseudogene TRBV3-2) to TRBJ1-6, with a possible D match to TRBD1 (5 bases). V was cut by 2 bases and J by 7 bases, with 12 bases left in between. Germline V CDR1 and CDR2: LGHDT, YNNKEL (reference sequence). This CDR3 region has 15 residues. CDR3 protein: CASSQPKQGNSPLHF. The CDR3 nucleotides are TGTGCCAGCAGCCAACCCAAGCAGGGCAATTCACCCCTCCACTTT.

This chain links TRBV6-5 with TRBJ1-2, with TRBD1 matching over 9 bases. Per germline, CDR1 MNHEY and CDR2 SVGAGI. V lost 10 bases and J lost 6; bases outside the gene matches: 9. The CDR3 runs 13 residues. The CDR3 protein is CATALDRGDGYTF. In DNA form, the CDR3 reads TGTGCCACCGCTCTGGACAGGGGCGATGGCTACACCTTC.

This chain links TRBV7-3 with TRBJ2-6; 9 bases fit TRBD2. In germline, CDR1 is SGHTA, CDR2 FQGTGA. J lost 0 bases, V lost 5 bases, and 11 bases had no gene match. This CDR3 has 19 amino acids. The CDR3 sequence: CASSLAGYTDLSGANVLTF. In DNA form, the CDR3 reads TGTGCCAGCAGCCTAGCGGGATACACCGACCTCTCTGGGGCCAACGTCCTGACTTTC.

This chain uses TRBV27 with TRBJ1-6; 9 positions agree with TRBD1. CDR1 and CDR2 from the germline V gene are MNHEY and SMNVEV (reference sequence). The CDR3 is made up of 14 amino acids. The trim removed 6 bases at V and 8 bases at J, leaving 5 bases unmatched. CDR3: CASRYRDRDSPLHF. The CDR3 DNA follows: TGTGCCAGCAGATACCGGGACAGGGATTCACCCCTCCACTTT.

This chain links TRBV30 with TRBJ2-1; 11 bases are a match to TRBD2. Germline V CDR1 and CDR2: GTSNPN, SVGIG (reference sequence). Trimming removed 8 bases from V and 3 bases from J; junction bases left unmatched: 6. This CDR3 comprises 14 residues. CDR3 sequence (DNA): TGTGCCCGGAATGGACTAGCGGGCTACAATGAGCAGTTCTTC. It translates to CARNGLAGYNEQFF. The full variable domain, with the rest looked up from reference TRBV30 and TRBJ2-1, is SQTIHQWPATLVQPVGSPLSLECTVEGTSNPNLYWYRQAAGRGLQLLFYSVGIGQISSEVPQNLSASRPQDRQFILSSKKLLLSDSGFYLCARNGLAGYNEQFFGPGTRLTVL.

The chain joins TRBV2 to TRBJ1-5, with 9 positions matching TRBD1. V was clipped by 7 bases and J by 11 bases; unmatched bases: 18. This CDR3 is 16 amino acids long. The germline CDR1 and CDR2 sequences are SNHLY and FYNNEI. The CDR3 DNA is TGTGCCAGCACCACTACCGGGACAGGGACCGTCGAGGCCCAGCATTTT. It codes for CASTTTGTGTVEAQHF.

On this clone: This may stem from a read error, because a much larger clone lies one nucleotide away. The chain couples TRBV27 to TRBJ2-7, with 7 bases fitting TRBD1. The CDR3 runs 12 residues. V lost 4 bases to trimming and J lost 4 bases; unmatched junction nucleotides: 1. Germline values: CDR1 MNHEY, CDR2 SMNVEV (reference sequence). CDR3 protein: CASSSTGYEQYF. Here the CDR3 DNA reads TGTGCCAGCAGTTCGACAGGGTACGAGCAGTACTTC.

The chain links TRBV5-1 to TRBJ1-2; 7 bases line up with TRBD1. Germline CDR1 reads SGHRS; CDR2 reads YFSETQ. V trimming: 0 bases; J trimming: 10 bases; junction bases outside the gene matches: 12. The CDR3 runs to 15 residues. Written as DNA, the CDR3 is TGCGCCAGCAGCTTGGCCGTGGGGGGACAGTATAACTACACCTTC. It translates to CASSLAVGGQYNYTF.

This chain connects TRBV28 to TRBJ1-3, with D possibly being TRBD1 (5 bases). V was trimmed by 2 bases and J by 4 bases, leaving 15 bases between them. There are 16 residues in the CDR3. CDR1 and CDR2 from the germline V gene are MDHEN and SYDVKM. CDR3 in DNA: TGTGCCAGCAGTTTAGGCGGCAGGGCCTTCGGAAACACCATATATTTT. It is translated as CASSLGGRAFGNTIYF.

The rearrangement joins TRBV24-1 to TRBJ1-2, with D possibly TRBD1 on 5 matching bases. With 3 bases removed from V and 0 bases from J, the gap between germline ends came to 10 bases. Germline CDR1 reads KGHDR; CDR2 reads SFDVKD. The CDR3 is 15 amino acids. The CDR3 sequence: CATSDPGSANYGYTF. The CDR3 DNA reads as TGTGCCACCAGTGATCCAGGGTCAGCTAACTATGGCTACACCTTC.

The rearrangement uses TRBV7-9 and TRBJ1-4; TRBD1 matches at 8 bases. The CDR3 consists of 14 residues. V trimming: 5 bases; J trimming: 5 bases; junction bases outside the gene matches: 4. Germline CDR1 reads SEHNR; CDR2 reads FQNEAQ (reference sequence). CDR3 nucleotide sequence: TGTGCCAGCAGCCAGGGACAGGAGAATGAAAAACTGTTTTTT. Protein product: CASSQGQENEKLFF.

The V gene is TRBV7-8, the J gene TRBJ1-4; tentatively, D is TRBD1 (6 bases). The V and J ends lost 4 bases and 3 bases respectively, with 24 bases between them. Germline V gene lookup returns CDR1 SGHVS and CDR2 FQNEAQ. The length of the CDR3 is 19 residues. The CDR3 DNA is TGTGCCAGCAGCTCGGGGGGGCGAAAGTTTTTTTTGGCTAATGAAAAACTGTTTTTT. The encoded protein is CASSSGGRKFFLANEKLFF.

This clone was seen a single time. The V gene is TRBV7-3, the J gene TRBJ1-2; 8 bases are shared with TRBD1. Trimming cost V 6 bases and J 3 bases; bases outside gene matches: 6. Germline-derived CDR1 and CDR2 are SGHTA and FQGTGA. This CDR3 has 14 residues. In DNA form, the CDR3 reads TGTGCCAGCAGTCCAGGGGGCGCGGACTATGGCTACACCTTC. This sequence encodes CASSPGGADYGYTF.

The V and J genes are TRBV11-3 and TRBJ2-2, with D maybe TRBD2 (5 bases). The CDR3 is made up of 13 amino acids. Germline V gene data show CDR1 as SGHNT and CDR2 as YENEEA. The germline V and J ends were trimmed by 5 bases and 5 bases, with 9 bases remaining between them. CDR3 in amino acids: CASSRGQTGELFF. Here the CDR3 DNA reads TGTGCCAGCAGCCGCGGGCAGACCGGGGAGCTGTTTTTT.

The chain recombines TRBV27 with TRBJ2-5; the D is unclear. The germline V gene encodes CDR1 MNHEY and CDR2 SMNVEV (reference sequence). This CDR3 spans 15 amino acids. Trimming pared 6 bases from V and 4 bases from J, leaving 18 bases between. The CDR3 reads CASSPSRILIETQYF. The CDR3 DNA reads TGTGCCAGCAGCCCGTCGCGCATTTTAATAGAGACCCAGTACTTC.

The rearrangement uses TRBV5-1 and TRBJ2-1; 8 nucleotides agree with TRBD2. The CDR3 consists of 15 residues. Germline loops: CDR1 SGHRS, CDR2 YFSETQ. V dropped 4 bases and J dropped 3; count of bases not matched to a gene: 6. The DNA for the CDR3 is TGCGCCAGCAGCATAGCCAGCGGGAGCTACAATGAGCAGTTCTTC. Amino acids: CASSIASGSYNEQFF. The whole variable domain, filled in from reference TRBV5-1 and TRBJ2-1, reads KAGVTQTPRYLIKTRGQQVTLSCSPISGHRSVSWYQQTPGQGLQFLFEYFSETQRNKGNFPGRFSGRQFSNSRSEMNVSTLELGDSALYLCASSIASGSYNEQFFGPGTRLTVL.

CDR3 sequence reads: CASSERILAGGREQYF. Here the CDR3 DNA reads TGTGCCAGCAGTGAACGGATACTAGCGGGAGGGAGGGAGCAGTACTTC. This chain uses TRBV2 with TRBJ2-7, with 13 positions matching TRBD2. J gave up 7 bases and V 2 bases, and 8 bases lay outside the gene matches. In germline, CDR1 is SNHLY, CDR2 FYNNEI. There are 16 residues in the CDR3.

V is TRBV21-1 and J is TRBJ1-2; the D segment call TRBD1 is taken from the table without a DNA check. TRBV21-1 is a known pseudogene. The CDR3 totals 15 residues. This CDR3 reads CASRVSGETNYGYTF. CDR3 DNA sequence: TGTGCCAGCAGGGTGTCAGGGGAAACTAACTATGGCTACACCTTC.

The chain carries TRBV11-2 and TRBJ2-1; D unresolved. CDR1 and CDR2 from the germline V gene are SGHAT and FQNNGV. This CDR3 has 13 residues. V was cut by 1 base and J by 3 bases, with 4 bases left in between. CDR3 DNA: TGTGCCAGCAGCTTAGGAGTCTACAATGAGCAGTTCTTC. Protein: CASSLGVYNEQFF.

The CDR3 DNA follows: TGTGCCAGCAGCTCGGAACTAGCGGGAGTCGAGTCGTTCTTC. Its translation is CASSSELAGVESFF. The V gene is TRBV5-4, the J gene TRBJ2-1; 11 nucleotides align to TRBD2. The CDR3 loop spans 14 amino acids. V dropped 3 bases and J dropped 15; count of bases not matched to a gene: 11. Germline values: CDR1 SGHNT, CDR2 YYREEE (reference sequence). The full variable domain, rest sourced from reference TRBV5-4 and TRBJ2-1, is ETGVTQSPTHLIKTRGQQVTLRCSSQSGHNTVSWYQQALGQGPQFIFQYYREEENGRGNFPPRFSGLQFPNYSSELNVNALELDDSALYLCASSSELAGVESFFGPGTRLTVL.

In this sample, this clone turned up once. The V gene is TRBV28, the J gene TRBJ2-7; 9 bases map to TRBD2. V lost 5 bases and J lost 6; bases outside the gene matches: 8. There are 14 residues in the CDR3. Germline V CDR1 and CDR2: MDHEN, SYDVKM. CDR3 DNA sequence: TGTGCCAGCAGTATAATAGCGGGAGAGGTCGAGCAGTACTTC. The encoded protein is CASSIIAGEVEQYF.

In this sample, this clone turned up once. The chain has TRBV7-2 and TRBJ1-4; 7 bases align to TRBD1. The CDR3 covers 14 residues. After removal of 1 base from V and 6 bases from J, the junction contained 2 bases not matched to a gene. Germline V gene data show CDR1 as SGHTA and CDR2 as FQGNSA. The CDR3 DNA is TGTGCCAGCAGCTTAGACAGGGGCCATGAAAAACTGTTTTTT. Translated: CASSLDRGHEKLFF.

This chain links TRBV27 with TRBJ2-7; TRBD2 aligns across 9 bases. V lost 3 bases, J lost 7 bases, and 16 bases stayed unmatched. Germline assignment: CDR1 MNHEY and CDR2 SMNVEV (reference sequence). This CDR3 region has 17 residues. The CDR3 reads CASSFRGRLADFWEQYF. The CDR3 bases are TGTGCCAGCAGTTTCCGTGGGAGACTAGCGGACTTCTGGGAGCAGTACTTC.

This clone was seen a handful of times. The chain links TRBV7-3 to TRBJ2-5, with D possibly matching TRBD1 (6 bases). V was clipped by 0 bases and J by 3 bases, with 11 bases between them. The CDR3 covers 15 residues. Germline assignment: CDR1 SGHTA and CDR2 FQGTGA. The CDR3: CASSLTANREETQYF. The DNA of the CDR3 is TGTGCCAGCAGCTTAACCGCGAACAGGGAAGAGACCCAGTACTTC.

CDR3 nucleotide sequence: TGTGCCAGCAGCAGCGGGCCCCCTGACGGGACCCAGTACTTC. As protein: CASSSGPPDGTQYF. The V gene is TRBV9, the J gene TRBJ2-5; the D gene is possibly TRBD2 (6 bases). V was trimmed by 4 bases and J by 7 bases, leaving 17 bases between them. There are 14 residues in the CDR3. Germline-derived CDR1 and CDR2 are SGDLS and YYNGEE.

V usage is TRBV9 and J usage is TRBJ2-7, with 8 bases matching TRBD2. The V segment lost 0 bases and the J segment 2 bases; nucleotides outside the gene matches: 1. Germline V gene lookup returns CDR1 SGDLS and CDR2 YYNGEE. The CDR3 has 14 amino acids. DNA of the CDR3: TGTGCCAGCAGCGTAGCCGGGAGGGCCTACGAGCAGTACTTC. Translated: CASSVAGRAYEQYF.

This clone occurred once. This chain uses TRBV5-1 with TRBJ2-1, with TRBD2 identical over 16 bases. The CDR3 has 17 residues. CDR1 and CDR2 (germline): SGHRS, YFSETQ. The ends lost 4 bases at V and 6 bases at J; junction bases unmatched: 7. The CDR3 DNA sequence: TGCGCCAGCAGCCTGGGACTAGCGGGAGGGCGGGCCAATGAGCAGTTCTTC. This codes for CASSLGLAGGRANEQFF.

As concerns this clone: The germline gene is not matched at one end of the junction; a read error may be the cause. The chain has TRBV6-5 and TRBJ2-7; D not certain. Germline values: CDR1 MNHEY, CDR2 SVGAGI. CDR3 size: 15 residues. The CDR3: CASSYSILRSDEQYF. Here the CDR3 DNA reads TGTGCCAGCAGTTACTCGATACTCCGCTCCGACGAGCAGTACTTC.

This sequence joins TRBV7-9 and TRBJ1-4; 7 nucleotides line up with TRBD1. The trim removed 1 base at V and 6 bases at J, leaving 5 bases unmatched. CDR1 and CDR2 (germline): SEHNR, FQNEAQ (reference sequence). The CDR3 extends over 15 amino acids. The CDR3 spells CASSLGSTGYEKLFF. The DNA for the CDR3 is TGTGCCAGCAGCTTAGGGTCGACAGGGTATGAAAAACTGTTTTTT.

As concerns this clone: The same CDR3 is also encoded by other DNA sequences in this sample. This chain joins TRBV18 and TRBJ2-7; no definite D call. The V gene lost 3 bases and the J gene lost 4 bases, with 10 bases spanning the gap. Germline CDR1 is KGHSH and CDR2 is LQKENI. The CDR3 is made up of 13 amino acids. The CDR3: CASSPSREYEQYF. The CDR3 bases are TGTGCCAGCTCACCGTCGAGAGAATACGAGCAGTACTTC. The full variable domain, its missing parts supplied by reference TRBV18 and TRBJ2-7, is NAGVMQNPRHLVRRRGQEARLRCSPMKGHSHVYWYRQLPEEGLKFMVYLQKENIIDESGMPKERFSAEFPKEGPSILRIQQVVRGDSAAYFCASSPSREYEQYFGPGTRLTVT.